The present T cell receptor (beta chain) was sequenced within a study of T cell changes during pregnancy in multiple sclerosis. Produced via immunoSEQ multiplex PCR; TCRdb's table is partial and in-frame only. This table holds 55,000 to 80,000 clones, approximately 93% found once. The CDR3 is made up of 14 amino acids. Per the germline V gene, CDR1 is ENHRY and CDR2 is SYGVKD. With 7 bases removed from V and 0 bases from J, the gap between germline ends came to 10 bases. This sample comprised CD8+ T cells from peripheral blood mononuclear cells, obtained in the second trimester of pregnancy. The TCR sequence derives from a female donor with multiple sclerosis, enrolled in a pregnancy study. The rearrangement links TRBV10-3 to TRBJ2-1; the D gene is possibly TRBD2 (5 bases). The CDR3 DNA follows: TGTGCCATCATCCGGGATTCCTCCTACAATGAGCAGTTCTTC. Translating it yields CAIIRDSSYNEQFF.